The 12 T cell receptor beta chains below were found in one sample sequenced in a study of CD8 T cells in Susac syndrome. Reverse transcription of roughly 0.5 to 1 ug RNA was performed with random hexamers. TCRdb re-analysed the immunoSEQ multiplex PCR reads in MiXCR, keeping a single row per CDR3 protein. The table records 150,000 or so distinct CDR3 sequences, just under 95% of them present only once. The sample taken for sequencing was CD8+ T cells from PBMCs. Receptors originate from a human donor with multiple sclerosis.

The rearrangement links TRBV5-4 to TRBJ1-2, with 7 nucleotides matching TRBD1. This CDR3 is built from 16 residues. Per the germline V gene, CDR1 is SGHNT and CDR2 is YYREEE (reference sequence). The junction had 12 bases not matched to a gene; V was cut back by 3 bases and J by 4 bases. CDR3 in amino acids: CASSSPTMGQFYGYTF. In DNA, the CDR3 is TGTGCCAGCAGCTCACCAACGATGGGACAGTTCTATGGCTACACCTTC.

This clonotype appeared once. V usage is TRBV19 and J usage is TRBJ1-5, with D possibly TRBD1 on 6 matching bases. There are 11 residues in the CDR3. Trimming removed 4 bases at V and 15 bases at J, with 13 bases between. The germline gives CDR1 LNHDA, CDR2 SQIVND (reference sequence). Here the CDR3 reads CASSTGQSWHF. The CDR3 nucleotides are TGTGCCAGTAGTACAGGACAGTCGTGGCATTTT.

This clonotype was recorded only once. This chain uses TRBV7-2 with TRBJ1-6, with unresolved D. Germline assignment: CDR1 SGHTA and CDR2 FQGNSA. Between the trimmed V and J ends, which lost 2 bases and 9 bases, there was a span of 11 bases. The length of the CDR3 is 14 residues. In nucleotides, the CDR3 is TGTGCCAGCAGCTTAAGACTTCGAGGTTCACCCCTCCACTTT. This encodes CASSLRLRGSPLHF.

This clonotype occurred once. The chain joins TRBV7-3 to TRBJ2-3; maybe TRBD2 (5 bases). From germline, CDR1 is SGHTA and CDR2 FQGTGA. Trimming removed 3 bases at V and 4 bases at J, with 11 bases between. The CDR3 runs to 14 residues. The CDR3 region is CASSLREFADTQYF. The DNA for the CDR3 is TGTGCCAGCAGCTTGAGGGAATTCGCAGATACGCAGTATTTT.

This chain links TRBV3-1 with TRBJ2-5, with 8 bases identical to TRBD1. This CDR3 has 17 amino acids. The ends lost 1 base at V and 5 bases at J; junction bases unmatched: 12. The germline V gene encodes CDR1 LGHDT and CDR2 YNNKEL (reference sequence). DNA for the CDR3: TGTGCCAGCAGCCAAGGGCCGCCGGGACAGGTTTGGGAGACCCAGTACTTC. This gives the protein CASSQGPPGQVWETQYF.

The genes are TRBV7-9 and TRBJ2-4; 8 nucleotides agree with TRBD2. Germline lookup yields CDR1 SEHNR and CDR2 FQNEAQ (reference sequence). The CDR3 has 16 residues. The V gene end was trimmed by 5 bases and the J gene end by 2 bases; junction bases not matched to a gene: 8. The CDR3 is CASSRIAGRTKNIQYF. The CDR3 coding sequence is TGTGCCAGCAGCCGCATAGCGGGGCGTACCAAAAACATTCAGTACTTC.

The chain links TRBV4-1 to TRBJ1-5; D is unresolved. The V and J ends lost 4 bases and 0 bases respectively, with 10 bases between them. Germline assignment: CDR1 MGHRA and CDR2 YSYEKL. The CDR3 runs to 15 residues. CDR3 region: CASSPRWGSNQPQHF. DNA of the CDR3: TGCGCCAGCAGCCCCCGGTGGGGTAGCAATCAGCCCCAGCATTTT.

The chain couples TRBV9 to TRBJ2-1; no clear D gene. The ends were cut back, 4 bases at V and 9 bases at J, with 17 bases in the middle. The germline CDR1 and CDR2 sequences are SGDLS and YYNGEE. The CDR3 extends over 14 amino acids. CDR3 nucleotide sequence: TGTGCCAGCAGCCCCGAGCCTGGGATACGTGAGCAGTTCTTC. It codes for CASSPEPGIREQFF.

CDR3 DNA: TGTGCCACCAGTGATAGATCGGGGAACGAGCAGTACTTC. Its translation is CATSDRSGNEQYF. The gene calls are TRBV24-1 and TRBJ2-7, with a possible D match to TRBD2 (5 bases). The V end was cut by 3 bases, the J end by 5 bases, with 10 bases between. Germline values: CDR1 KGHDR, CDR2 SFDVKD. CDR3 length: 13 residues.

The V and J genes are TRBV11-2 and TRBJ2-7; 8 bases are shared with TRBD1. After removal of 5 bases from V and 2 bases from J, the junction contained 8 bases not matched to a gene. The CDR3 has 15 residues. Looked up from germline, CDR1 is SGHAT and CDR2 is FQNNGV. The DNA for the CDR3 is TGTGCCAGCAGCCCAAAAGGACAGGGTCCCTACGAGCAGTACTTC. Translation: CASSPKGQGPYEQYF. The full variable domain, its missing parts supplied by reference TRBV11-2 and TRBJ2-7, is EAGVAQSPRYKIIEKRQSVAFWCNPISGHATLYWYQQILGQGPKLLIQFQNNGVVDDSQLPKDRFSAERLKGVDSTLKIQPAKLEDSAVYLCASSPKGQGPYEQYFGPGTRLTVT.

The chain employs TRBV25-1 and TRBJ2-1; 13 bases agree with TRBD2. This CDR3 spans 15 amino acids. V gave up 3 bases and J gave up 10 bases; unmatched junction bases: 6. Germline values: CDR1 MGHDK, CDR2 SYGVNS. CDR3 in amino acids: CASSDTSGGAGEQFF. The CDR3 region has the DNA TGTGCCAGCAGTGACACTAGCGGGGGGGCCGGGGAGCAGTTCTTC. The complete variable domain, with remaining parts taken from reference TRBV25-1 and TRBJ2-1, reads EADIYQTPRYLVIGTGKKITLECSQTMGHDKMYWYQQDPGMELHLIHYSYGVNSTEKGDLSSESTVSRIRTEHFPLTLESARPSHTSQYLCASSDTSGGAGEQFFGPGTRLTVL.

This sequence joins TRBV29-1 and TRBJ2-1, with 10 positions matching TRBD2. Germline V gene sequence: CDR1 SQVTM, CDR2 ANQGSEA. This CDR3 spans 17 amino acids. The J segment lost 1 base and the V segment lost 3 bases, leaving 9 bases of the junction unmatched. The chain's CDR3 is CSVDPRAGGPSYNEQFF. As DNA, the CDR3 is TGCAGCGTTGACCCCCGAGCGGGGGGGCCGTCCTACAATGAGCAGTTCTTC.